Listed below are T cell receptor beta chains from one sample, sequenced in a study of Graves' ophthalmopathy and Graves' hyperthyroidism. One entry per CDR3 protein results from TCRdb running MiXCR on the multiplex PCR reads. The sample records roughly 700,000 distinct CDR3 sequences, 40% being singletons. The sequenced sample consisted of peripheral blood. The receptor set was obtained from an adult man with Graves' ophthalmopathy. The CDR3 runs from the conserved cysteine through the conserved F or W. D genes are given only for firm matches. Some rows have no size entry. The others give once, few or many, or a class for an expanded clone.

clone size: -
V gene: TRBV7-9
D gene: -
J gene: TRBJ2-2
CDR3 protein: CASTVRSANTGELFF
CDR3 DNA: TGTGCCAGCACCGTAAGATCCGCGAACACCGGGGAGCTGTTTTTT

clone size: many
V gene: TRBV2
D gene: -
J gene: TRBJ2-7
CDR3 protein: CASSWTESYEQYF
CDR3 DNA: TGTGCCAGCAGCTGGACAGAGTCCTACGAGCAGTACTTC

clone size: -
V gene: TRBV12-3/TRBV12-4
D gene: -
J gene: TRBJ1-1
CDR3 protein: CASGFEGEGTEAFF
CDR3 DNA: TGTGCTAGTGGTTTTGAAGGGGAGGGAACTGAAGCTTTCTTT

clone size: many
V gene: TRBV24-1
D gene: TRBD1
J gene: TRBJ2-2
CDR3 protein: CATSDPGTGKTGELFF
CDR3 DNA: TGTGCCACCAGTGATCCTGGGACAGGGAAGACCGGGGAGCTGTTTTTT

clone size: -
V gene: TRBV12-3/TRBV12-4
D gene: -
J gene: TRBJ1-4
CDR3 protein: CASSFGIRTPDNEKLFF
CDR3 DNA: TGTGCCAGCAGTTTCGGTATCAGGACACCGGATAATGAAAAACTGTTTTTT

clone size: -
V gene: TRBV12-5
D gene: -
J gene: TRBJ2-1
CDR3 protein: CASGLGGDNEQFF
CDR3 DNA: TGTGCTAGTGGTTTGGGGGGAGACAATGAGCAGTTCTTC

clone size: -
V gene: TRBV2
D gene: -
J gene: TRBJ1-1
CDR3 protein: CASGMPGLEAFF
CDR3 DNA: TGTGCCAGCGGAATGCCGGGCCTTGAAGCTTTCTTT

clone size: few
V gene: TRBV19
D gene: -
J gene: TRBJ2-7
CDR3 protein: CASSIVGVGAYEQYF
CDR3 DNA: TGTGCCAGTAGTATAGTTGGAGTGGGTGCCTACGAGCAGTACTTC

clone size: many
V gene: TRBV29-1
D gene: -
J gene: TRBJ1-2
CDR3 protein: CSVGEGLIDGYTF
CDR3 DNA: TGCAGCGTTGGCGAGGGGTTAATAGACGGCTACACCTTC

clone size: few
V gene: TRBV12-3/TRBV12-4
D gene: -
J gene: TRBJ2-7
CDR3 protein: CASSQDRRHEQYF
CDR3 DNA: TGTGCCAGCAGCCAAGATAGGAGGCACGAGCAGTACTTC

clone size: few
V gene: TRBV25-1
D gene: -
J gene: TRBJ1-1
CDR3 protein: CASTRDAVTEAFF
CDR3 DNA: TGTGCCAGCACCCGGGACGCAGTCACTGAAGCTTTCTTT

clone size: -
V gene: TRBV19
D gene: -
J gene: TRBJ1-5
CDR3 protein: CASSPGGRVYQPQHF
CDR3 DNA: TGTGCCAGTAGTCCCGGGGGCAGGGTTTATCAGCCCCAGCATTTT

clone size: many
V gene: TRBV12-3/TRBV12-4
D gene: -
J gene: TRBJ1-1
CDR3 protein: CASRGRSYTEAFF
CDR3 DNA: TGTGCCAGCAGGGGACGGTCGTACACTGAAGCTTTCTTT

clone size: -
V gene: TRBV4-2
D gene: TRBD1
J gene: TRBJ2-7
CDR3 protein: CASSPRTGTVEQYF
CDR3 DNA: TGTGCCAGCAGCCCCCGGACAGGGACGGTCGAGCAGTACTTC

clone size: few
V gene: TRBV6-5
D gene: TRBD1
J gene: TRBJ1-2
CDR3 protein: CASSYLTGQGAISYTF
CDR3 DNA: TGTGCCAGCAGTTACCTGACGGGACAGGGGGCCATTAGCTACACCTTC

clone size: -
V gene: TRBV9
D gene: -
J gene: TRBJ1-6
CDR3 protein: CASRETANSPLHF
CDR3 DNA: TGTGCCAGCAGAGAGACAGCGAATTCACCCCTCCACTTT

clone size: many
V gene: TRBV7-8
D gene: -
J gene: TRBJ1-6
CDR3 protein: CASSDREVSPLHF
CDR3 DNA: TGTGCCAGCAGCGACAGAGAAGTTTCACCCCTCCACTTT

clone size: -
V gene: TRBV19
D gene: -
J gene: TRBJ2-3
CDR3 protein: CASSIGGAADTQYF
CDR3 DNA: TGTGCCAGTAGTATAGGGGGCGCCGCAGATACGCAGTATTTT

clone size: few
V gene: TRBV20-1
D gene: -
J gene: TRBJ2-7
CDR3 protein: CSANGQRGEQYF
CDR3 DNA: TGCAGTGCAAATGGACAGCGCGGCGAGCAGTACTTC